The sequence of this T cell receptor (beta chain) was determined in a study of T-cell memory formation after mild COVID-19 (dated by TCRdb to the early 2020s). Background on the whole study: Most TCR sequence clusters were specific to one of the two donors. In a couple of donors, T-cell clones that expanded and contracted after mild COVID-19 were followed by sequencing TCRalpha and TCRbeta repertoires longitudinally. Two young, previously healthy adult volunteers made up the cohort, one male and one female. What the work shows at the level of the full study, not this receptor alone: The study included only a couple of mild cases, and larger cohorts that include severe cases with pre-infection samples were judged to be necessary. Whether the second-wave clones peaking on day 37 were SARS-CoV-2 specific was not confirmed. Contracting CD4+ clones appeared mostly in the CM and EM memory subsets, whereas CD8+ clones were enriched in EMRA. Some responding clones were detected in pre-infection memory, which suggested that pre-existing cross-reactive memory T cells had joined the SARS-CoV-2 response. Clones contracting from day 15 to 85 had balanced CD4/CD8 phenotypes, while a second wave expanding from day 15 to 37 was biased towards CD4+.

The germline V gene encodes CDR1 KGHDR and CDR2 SFDVKD. Relative to germline, V is 4 bases shorter and J is 7 bases shorter, with 15 bases between their ends. The CDR3 runs 15 residues from the cysteine to the phenylalanine. The CDR3 DNA has 45 bases and is translated from base 1. The instrument was an Illumina NovaSeq 6000. TCRalpha and TCRbeta cDNA libraries were built by 5'RACE with constant-segment primers, adding sample barcodes and unique molecular identifiers. Trizol reagent was used to extract RNA from every sample. The libraries were amplified in two PCR steps, and the second step added a second sample barcode and Illumina TruSeq adapters. Sequencing of the libraries was done on an Illumina NovaSeq, producing 2 x 150 bp paired-end reads. In the paper's pipeline: Demultiplexing of reads and collapsing into UMI-guided consensus sequences were performed with migec v1.2.7. With mixcr v2.1.11, UMI consensuses were aligned to TRA and TRB V and J templates and assembled into clonotypes. A clonotype was counted as expanded or contracted only when both edgeR and NoisET called the clonotype significant, with the noise models trained on biological replicates. For edgeR calls, a false discovery rate-adjusted p below 0.01 and a log2 fold-change threshold of 1 were applied. As an exploratory analysis of dynamics, max-normalized trajectories of the 1000 most abundant clonotypes were examined by PCA with hierarchical clustering. The CD4 or CD8 phenotype of responding clones was assigned using the separately sequenced CD4+ and CD8+ repertoires. The public sequencing data were trimmed at Q25 with fastp and processed into clonotypes with MiXCR by TCRdb, which kept only in-frame beta chains. Each CDR3 protein appears once, grouped with its most common genes and DNA. These V and J calls originate from TCRdb's pipeline instead of the authors' own analysis. A total of 150,000 to 200,000 distinct CDR3 sequences appear in this sample, about 14% of them only once. The top ten constitute approximately 14% of the sample.

There are a few counts of this clonotype. It lacks a known antigen. Base qualities are not recorded, but no much larger clone differs from it by a single base. Ficoll-Paque density gradient centrifugation was the method used to isolate PBMCs. The clonotype originates from an adult woman who had mild COVID-19 (a few samples of this study predate the infection). The sample titles of this study are shuffled in the database, so cell type and time point are left out; the donor was told from shared clones. The sample was PBMCs or a T cell subset sorted from them (not recorded which). The chain links TRBV24-1 with TRBJ1-4; the D gene cannot be resolved reliably. The CDR3 loop reads CATSDPVAAGEKLFF. The DNA sequence is TGTGCCACCAGTGACCCTGTCGCCGCGGGTGAAAAACTGTTTTTT.